The 22 T cell receptor beta chains below all came from one sample that was sequenced in a study of cytomegalovirus exposure and HLA in healthy donors. In the PCR, 60 Vbeta and 13 Jbeta primers were used. Measured with immunoSEQ multiplex PCR; TCRdb has only the in-frame clones, and not every one. This table holds about 170,000 clones, under 80% found once. The material sequenced was PBMCs. These receptors all come from a female donor in good health and CMV-seronegative.

This clone appeared a single time. V is TRBV11-2 and J is TRBJ2-1, with unresolved D. The CDR3 sequence is 14 residues long. The germline gives CDR1 SGHAT, CDR2 FQNNGV. Trimming left V 0 bases short and J 4 bases short, with 7 bases between. The CDR3 here is CASSLERGYNEQFF. CDR3 sequence (DNA): TGTGCCAGCAGCTTAGAGCGCGGTTACAATGAGCAGTTCTTC.

This chain connects TRBV9 to TRBJ2-7; no firm D call. Trimming removed 0 bases at V and 1 base at J, with 5 bases between. This CDR3 has 13 amino acids. In germline, CDR1 is SGDLS, CDR2 YYNGEE. CDR3 loop: CASSVAPSYEQYF. The CDR3 region has the DNA TGTGCCAGCAGCGTAGCTCCTTCCTACGAGCAGTACTTC.

This clone appeared once. This specimen includes other DNA sequences encoding the same CDR3. V usage is TRBV6-5 and J usage is TRBJ1-1; the match to TRBD1 covers 10 bases. The J segment lost 5 bases and the V segment lost 6 bases, leaving 6 bases of the junction unmatched. The CDR3 loop spans 14 amino acids. In germline, CDR1 is MNHEY, CDR2 SVGAGI. The CDR3 DNA reads as TGTGCCAGCAGCCCCTGGGACAGGGGAACTGAAGCTTTCTTT. Its translation is CASSPWDRGTEAFF.

V is TRBV6-6 and J is TRBJ2-7; D may be TRBD2 (5 bases). The CDR3 consists of 13 residues. Per the germline V gene, CDR1 is MNHNY and CDR2 is SVGAGI (reference sequence). Trimming removed 6 bases from V and 6 bases from J, with 15 bases in between. CDR3 sequence: CASSPTEAGEQYF. In DNA, the CDR3 is TGTGCCAGCAGCCCCACTGAGGCGGGCGAGCAGTACTTC.

V is TRBV19 and J is TRBJ2-3; the D gene is possibly TRBD1 (7 bases). This CDR3 spans 15 amino acids. CDR1 LNHDA and CDR2 SQIVND come from the germline V gene (reference sequence). V lost 6 bases to trimming and J lost 2 bases, with 15 bases between them. CDR3 nucleotides: TGTGCCAGTAGCAAAGGGGGGACAGCCACAGATACGCAGTATTTT. Its translation is CASSKGGTATDTQYF.

The DNA for the CDR3 is TGTGCCAGCAGTCTTACATTACAGGGTCCCTACGAGCAGTACTTC. This encodes CASSLTLQGPYEQYF. The gene calls are TRBV28 and TRBJ2-7, with D perhaps TRBD1 (6 bases). This CDR3 contains 15 residues. In germline, CDR1 is MDHEN, CDR2 SYDVKM. With 5 bases removed from V and 2 bases from J, the gap between germline ends came to 16 bases.

The rearrangement uses TRBV7-8 and TRBJ2-1, with TRBD2 identical over 11 bases. J gave up 0 bases and V 3 bases, and 7 bases lay outside the gene matches. The CDR3 runs to 18 residues. Germline V gene lookup returns CDR1 SGHVS and CDR2 FQNEAQ. CDR3 region: CASSLYPSGGSSYNEQFF. CDR3 nucleotide sequence: TGTGCCAGCAGCTTGTACCCTAGCGGGGGGAGCTCCTACAATGAGCAGTTCTTC.

This chain joins TRBV29-1 and TRBJ2-3, with TRBD1 matching 8 bases. Germline-derived CDR1 and CDR2 are SQVTM and ANQGSEA. This CDR3 region has 14 residues. With V trimmed by 8 bases and J by 0 bases, 7 bases remained unmatched. CDR3 in DNA: TGCAGCTCCCACAGGGGGTCCAGCACAGATACGCAGTATTTT. It codes for CSSHRGSSTDTQYF.

V gene TRBV6-5 combines with J gene TRBJ1-1; 8 bases fit TRBD1. Germline CDR1 is MNHEY and CDR2 is SVGAGI. V shed 2 bases and J 6 bases; nucleotides not matched to a gene: 8. This CDR3 has 15 amino acids. The CDR3 loop reads CASSYATGVRAEAFF. The CDR3 bases are TGTGCCAGCAGTTACGCGACAGGGGTTAGAGCTGAAGCTTTCTTT.

This clone was detected only once. J is TRBJ1-1 and V is TRBV6-5; possibly TRBD1 for D (5 bases). This CDR3 is built from 16 residues. Trimming took off 0 bases at V and 4 bases at J, with 15 bases between the two ends. The germline gives CDR1 MNHEY, CDR2 SVGAGI. CDR3 protein: CASSYSSSGWGTEAFF. CDR3 DNA sequence: TGTGCCAGCAGTTACTCGAGTTCAGGGTGGGGCACTGAAGCTTTCTTT.

The V and J genes are TRBV19 and TRBJ1-5, with D perhaps TRBD1 (5 bases). Trimming cost V 5 bases and J 4 bases, with 12 bases left between them. The CDR3 runs to 14 residues. Germline values: CDR1 LNHDA, CDR2 SQIVND (reference sequence). The DNA of the CDR3 is TGTGCCAGTAGTGTCATGGCAGGGAATCAGCCCCAGCATTTT. It yields the protein CASSVMAGNQPQHF.

This clone was seen just once. The rearrangement links TRBV5-4 to TRBJ2-3; TRBD2 matches at 9 bases. The CDR3 totals 19 residues. The trim removed 6 bases at V and 2 bases at J, leaving 19 bases unmatched. Germline CDR1 and CDR2: SGHNT and YYREEE (reference sequence). The DNA of the CDR3 is TGTGCCAGCACCCGGATAGTACTAGCGGGCGCGGGGAACACAGATACGCAGTATTTT. Translated, it gives CASTRIVLAGAGNTDTQYF.

The chain carries TRBV19 and TRBJ1-1; no clear D gene. CDR1 is LNHDA, CDR2 SQIVND, per germline (reference sequence). V lost 5 bases and J lost 6, with 13 bases in between. The CDR3 has 13 amino acids. The CDR3 coding sequence is TGTGCCAGTAGTCTACTGGCGGGTGCTGAAGCTTTCTTT. Translation gives CASSLLAGAEAFF.

V gene TRBV25-1 combines with J gene TRBJ2-7; 8 nucleotides line up with TRBD1. Germline V gene lookup returns CDR1 MGHDK and CDR2 SYGVNS. The CDR3 is 14 amino acids. V gave up 5 bases and J gave up 2 bases; unmatched junction bases: 5. The CDR3 DNA follows: TGTGCCAGCAGTTCCGGGACAGGTGCCTACGAGCAGTACTTC. Amino acid sequence: CASSSGTGAYEQYF.

The rearrangement uses TRBV7-9 and TRBJ2-7, with no clear D. The V gene's germline CDR1 is SEHNR and CDR2 FQNEAQ (reference sequence). V dropped 1 base and J dropped 2 bases, with 6 bases sitting between them. CDR3 length: 13 residues. As DNA, the CDR3 is TGTGCCAGCAGCTTAGGGGCAACCTACGAGCAGTACTTC. Translation: CASSLGATYEQYF.

The chain is built from TRBV7-9 and TRBJ1-1; possible D gene TRBD1, 5 bases. V was clipped by 6 bases and J by 0 bases, with 11 bases between them. The germline gives CDR1 SEHNR, CDR2 FQNEAQ (reference sequence). The CDR3 loop spans 14 amino acids. CDR3 in DNA: TGTGCCAGCAGACCGGACACCATGAACACTGAAGCTTTCTTT. Translation gives CASRPDTMNTEAFF.

The sample holds a few counts of this clone. V gene TRBV9 combines with J gene TRBJ2-1; 7 nucleotides align to TRBD1. Looked up from germline, CDR1 is SGDLS and CDR2 is YYNGEE. The CDR3 has 13 amino acids. The V segment lost 6 bases and the J segment 7 bases; nucleotides outside the gene matches: 7. CDR3 coding DNA: TGTGCCAGCACCCACAGGGGTGGGAATGAGCAGTTCTTC. The encoded protein is CASTHRGGNEQFF.

The V call is TRBV7-9, the J call TRBJ2-1; weak D call: TRBD2 (7 bases). CDR1 is SEHNR and CDR2 is FQNEAQ in the germline V gene (reference sequence). The CDR3 spans 16 residues. Trimming took 5 bases from V and 5 from J, leaving 19 bases between them. The CDR3 nucleotides are TGTGCCAGCAGCCCCTTGAAGGGGGGGGCGCACAATGAGCAGTTCTTC. This codes for CASSPLKGGAHNEQFF.

This chain uses TRBV5-4 with TRBJ1-2; D is perhaps TRBD1 (5 bases). Germline loops: CDR1 SGHNT, CDR2 YYREEE (reference sequence). The CDR3 loop spans 15 amino acids. V was shortened by 4 bases and J by 4 bases, with 17 bases between the two germline ends. The CDR3 here is CASSPGGGNIYGYTF. In nucleotides, the CDR3 is TGTGCCAGCAGCCCGGGGGGAGGGAACATCTATGGCTACACCTTC.

This clone came up once. This chain's CDR3 is CASSPQGVATEAFF. CDR3 DNA: TGTGCCAGCAGCCCACAGGGGGTAGCGACTGAAGCTTTCTTT. The rearrangement links TRBV9 to TRBJ1-1; 8 positions match TRBD1. The CDR3 is made up of 14 amino acids. Germline lookup yields CDR1 SGDLS and CDR2 YYNGEE. J lost 5 bases, V lost 4 bases, and 7 bases had no gene match.

The chain uses TRBV5-4 and TRBJ2-7; TRBD2 aligns across 10 bases. With V trimmed by 4 bases and J by 2 bases, 12 bases remained unmatched. The CDR3 has 17 amino acids. Looked up from germline, CDR1 is SGHNT and CDR2 is YYREEE (reference sequence). CDR3 in amino acids: CASSPTGGTSGTYEQYF. CDR3 nucleotide sequence: TGTGCCAGCAGCCCGACCGGAGGAACTAGCGGGACCTACGAGCAGTACTTC. Based on the CDR3 plus reference TRBV5-4 and TRBJ2-7, the full variable domain is ETGVTQSPTHLIKTRGQQVTLRCSSQSGHNTVSWYQQALGQGPQFIFQYYREEENGRGNFPPRFSGLQFPNYSSELNVNALELDDSALYLCASSPTGGTSGTYEQYFGPGTRLTVT.

CDR3 DNA sequence: TGTGCCATCAGTGAGTCGGACAGTGAAGCTTTCTTT. It encodes CAISESDSEAFF. V usage is TRBV10-3 and J usage is TRBJ1-1; TRBD1 is a possible D gene (6 bases). The CDR3 loop spans 12 amino acids. With 0 bases removed from V and 7 bases from J, the gap between germline ends came to 6 bases. The germline gives CDR1 ENHRY, CDR2 SYGVKD.